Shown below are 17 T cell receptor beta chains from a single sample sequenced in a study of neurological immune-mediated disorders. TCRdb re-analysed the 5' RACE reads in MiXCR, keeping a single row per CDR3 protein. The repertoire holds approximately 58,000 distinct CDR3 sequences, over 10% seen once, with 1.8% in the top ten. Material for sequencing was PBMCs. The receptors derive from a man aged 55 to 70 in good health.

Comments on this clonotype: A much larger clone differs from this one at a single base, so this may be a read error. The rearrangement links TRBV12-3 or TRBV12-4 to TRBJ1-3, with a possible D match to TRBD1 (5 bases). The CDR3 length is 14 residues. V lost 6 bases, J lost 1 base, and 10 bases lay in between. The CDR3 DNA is TGTGCCAGCAGCCCGGGGCGGTCTGGAAACACCATATATTTT. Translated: CASSPGRSGNTIYF.

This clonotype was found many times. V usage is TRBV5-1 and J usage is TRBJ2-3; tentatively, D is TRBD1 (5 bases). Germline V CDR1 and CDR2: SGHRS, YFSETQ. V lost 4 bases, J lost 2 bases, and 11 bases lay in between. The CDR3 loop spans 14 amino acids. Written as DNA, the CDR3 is TGCGCCAGCAGCCTGGACAAGACCACAGATACGCAGTATTTT. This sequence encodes CASSLDKTTDTQYF.

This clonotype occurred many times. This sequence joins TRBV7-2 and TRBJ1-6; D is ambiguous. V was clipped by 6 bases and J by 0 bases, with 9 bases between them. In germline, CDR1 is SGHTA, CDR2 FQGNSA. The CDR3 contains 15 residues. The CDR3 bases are TGTGCCAGCAGTCGGGATTCCTCCTATAATTCACCCCTCCACTTT. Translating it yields CASSRDSSYNSPLHF.

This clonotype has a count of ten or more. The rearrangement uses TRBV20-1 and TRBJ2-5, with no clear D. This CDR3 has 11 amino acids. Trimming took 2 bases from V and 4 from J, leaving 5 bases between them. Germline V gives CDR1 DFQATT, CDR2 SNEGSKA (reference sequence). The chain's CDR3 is CSARSLETQYF. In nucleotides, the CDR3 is TGCAGTGCTAGATCCCTAGAGACCCAGTACTTC.

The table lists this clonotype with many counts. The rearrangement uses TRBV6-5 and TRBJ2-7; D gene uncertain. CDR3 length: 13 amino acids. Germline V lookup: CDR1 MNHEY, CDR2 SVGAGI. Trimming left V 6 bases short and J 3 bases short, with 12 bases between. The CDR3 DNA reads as TGTGCCAGCAGCCGATACACGGACTACGAGCAGTACTTC. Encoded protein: CASSRYTDYEQYF.

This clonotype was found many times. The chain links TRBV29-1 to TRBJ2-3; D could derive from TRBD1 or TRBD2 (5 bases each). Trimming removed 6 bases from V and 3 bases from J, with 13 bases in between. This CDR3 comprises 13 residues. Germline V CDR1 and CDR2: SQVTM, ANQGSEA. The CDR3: CSVQGVGTDTQYF. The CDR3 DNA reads TGCAGCGTCCAGGGAGTGGGAACAGATACGCAGTATTTT.

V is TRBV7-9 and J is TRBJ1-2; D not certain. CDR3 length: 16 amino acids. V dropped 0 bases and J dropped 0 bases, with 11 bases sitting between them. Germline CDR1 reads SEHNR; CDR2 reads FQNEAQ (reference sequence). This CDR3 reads CASSLASADPNYGYTF. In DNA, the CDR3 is TGTGCCAGCAGCTTAGCATCGGCGGATCCTAACTATGGCTACACCTTC.

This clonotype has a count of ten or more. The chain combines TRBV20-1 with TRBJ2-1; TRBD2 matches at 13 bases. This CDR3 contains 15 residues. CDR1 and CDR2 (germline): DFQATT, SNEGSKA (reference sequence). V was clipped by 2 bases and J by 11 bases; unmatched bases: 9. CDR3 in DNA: TGCAGTGCTAGATACGGGACTAGCGGGGTCGGGAAGCAGTTCTTC. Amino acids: CSARYGTSGVGKQFF.

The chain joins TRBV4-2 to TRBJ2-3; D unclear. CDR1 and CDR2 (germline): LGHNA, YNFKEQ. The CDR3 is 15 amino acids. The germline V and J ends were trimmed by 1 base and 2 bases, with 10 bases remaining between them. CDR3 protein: CASSQGTGSTDTQYF. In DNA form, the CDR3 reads TGTGCCAGCAGCCAAGGGACCGGTTCCACAGATACGCAGTATTTT.

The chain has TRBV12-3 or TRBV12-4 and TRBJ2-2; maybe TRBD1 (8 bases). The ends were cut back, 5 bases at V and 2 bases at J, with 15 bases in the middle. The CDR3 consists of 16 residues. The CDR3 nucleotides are TGTGCCAGCAGTCAGTACAGGGGGGGTAACACCGGGGAGCTGTTTTTT. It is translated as CASSQYRGGNTGELFF.

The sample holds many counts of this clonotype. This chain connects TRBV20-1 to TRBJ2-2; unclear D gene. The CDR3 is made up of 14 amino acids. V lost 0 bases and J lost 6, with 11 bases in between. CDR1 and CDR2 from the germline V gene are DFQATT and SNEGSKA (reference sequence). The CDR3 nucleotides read TGCAGTGCTAGAGACATCAGGTCGGCCGGGGAGCTGTTTTTT. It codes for CSARDIRSAGELFF.

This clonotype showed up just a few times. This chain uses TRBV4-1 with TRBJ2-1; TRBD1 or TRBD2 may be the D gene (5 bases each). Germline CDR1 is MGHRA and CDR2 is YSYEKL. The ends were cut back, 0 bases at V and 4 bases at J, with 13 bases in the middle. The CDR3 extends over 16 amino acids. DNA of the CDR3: TGCGCCAGCAGCCAAGATATGGGGGTCTCATACAATGAGCAGTTCTTC. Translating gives CASSQDMGVSYNEQFF.

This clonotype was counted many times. DNA for the CDR3: TGTGCCAGCAGGCGGGACAGGGAGCATTCACCCCTCCACTTT. Its translation: CASRRDREHSPLHF. J is TRBJ1-6 and V is TRBV6-2 or TRBV6-3; TRBD1 aligns across 9 bases. V was clipped by 6 bases and J by 8 bases; unmatched bases: 5. Germline CDR1 is MNHEY and CDR2 is SVGEGT. CDR3 length equals 14 residues.

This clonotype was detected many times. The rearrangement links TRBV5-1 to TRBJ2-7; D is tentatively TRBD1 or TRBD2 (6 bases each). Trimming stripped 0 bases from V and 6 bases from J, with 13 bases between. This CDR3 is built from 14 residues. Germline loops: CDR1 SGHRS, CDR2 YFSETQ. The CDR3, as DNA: TGCGCCAGCAGCTTGGGTCCCAGGGGAGGCGAGCAGTACTTC. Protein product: CASSLGPRGGEQYF.

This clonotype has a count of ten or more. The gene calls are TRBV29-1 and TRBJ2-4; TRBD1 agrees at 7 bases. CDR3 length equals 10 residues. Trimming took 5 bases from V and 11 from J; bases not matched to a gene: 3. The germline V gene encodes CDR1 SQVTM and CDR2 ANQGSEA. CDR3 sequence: CSVRTGFQYF. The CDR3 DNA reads TGCAGCGTTCGGACAGGATTTCAGTACTTC.

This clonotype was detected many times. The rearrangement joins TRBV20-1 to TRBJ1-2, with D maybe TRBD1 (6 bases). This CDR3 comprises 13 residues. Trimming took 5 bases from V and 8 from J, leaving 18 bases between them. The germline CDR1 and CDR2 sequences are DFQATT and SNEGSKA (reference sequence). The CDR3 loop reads CSAYQDRPGGYTF. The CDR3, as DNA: TGCAGTGCTTACCAAGACAGGCCAGGGGGCTACACCTTC.

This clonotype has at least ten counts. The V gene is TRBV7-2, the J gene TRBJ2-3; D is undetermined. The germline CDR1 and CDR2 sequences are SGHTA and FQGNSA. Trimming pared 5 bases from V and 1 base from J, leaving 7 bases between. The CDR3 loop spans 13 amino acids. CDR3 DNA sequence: TGTGCCAGCAGCACCCCGGGCACAGATACGCAGTATTTT. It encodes CASSTPGTDTQYF.